A single sample is the source of the 4 T cell receptor beta chains below, sequenced in a study of T cells after yellow fever vaccination. TCRdb fed the 5' RACE reads into MiXCR, producing one record per CDR3 protein. The profile shows roughly 63,000 distinct CDR3 sequences, approximately 7% of them singletons. This sample comprised CD8+ T cells sorted from PBMCs, obtained 15 days after the yellow fever booster vaccination. The receptor source for this set is a man aged 25-40 years who received the YFV17D yellow fever vaccine.

This clonotype was observed at least ten times. This chain joins TRBV4-2 and TRBJ2-5, with TRBD2 identical over 11 bases. Germline loops: CDR1 LGHNA, CDR2 YNFKEQ. There are 15 residues in the CDR3. Germline trimming cut 2 bases from V and 10 bases from J; bases unmatched to any gene: 9. The CDR3 DNA is TGTGCCAGCAGCCAACTTCTCTCTAGCGGGAGGATCCAGTACTTC. Residues: CASSQLLSSGRIQYF.

This clonotype was observed at least ten times. The gene calls are TRBV2 and TRBJ2-7; maybe TRBD2 (6 bases). Between the trimmed V and J ends, which lost 3 bases and 2 bases, there was a span of 11 bases. The CDR3 is made up of 14 amino acids. From germline, CDR1 is SNHLY and CDR2 FYNNEI. The chain's CDR3 is CASSDRRGTYEQYF. The CDR3 DNA follows: TGTGCCAGCAGTGATAGGCGGGGAACCTACGAGCAGTACTTC.

This clonotype was recorded many times. V usage is TRBV3-1 and J usage is TRBJ2-7; D may correspond to TRBD1 or TRBD2 (5 bases each). CDR3 length: 14 amino acids. Trimming cost V 3 bases and J 2 bases, with 11 bases left between them. The germline V gene encodes CDR1 LGHDT and CDR2 YNNKEL (reference sequence). This chain's CDR3 is CASSHEGRPYEQYF. For the CDR3, the DNA is TGTGCCAGCAGCCACGAGGGGCGGCCCTACGAGCAGTACTTC.

Many counts were recorded for this clonotype. The chain links TRBV4-2 to TRBJ1-5, with D unresolved. The germline V gene has CDR1 LGHNA and CDR2 YNFKEQ. Trimming took off 0 bases at V and 6 bases at J, with 3 bases between the two ends. This CDR3 region has 12 residues. The CDR3 DNA follows: TGTGCCAGCAGCCAAGATGCTCAGCCCCAGCATTTT. Translated, it gives CASSQDAQPQHF.